The sequence of this T cell receptor beta chain was determined in a study of blood T cell repertoires in COVID-19. Living in 24 US areas, the participants were between roughly 18 and 89 years of age. J was trimmed by 2 bases and V by 1 base; bases with no gene match: 6. This CDR3 is 16 amino acids long. CDR1 MNHEY and CDR2 SMNVEV come from the germline V gene (reference sequence). Original processing notes: Nucleated cell number was recorded as an estimate derived from reference gene primer amplification. Sequencing used immunoSEQ multiplex PCR; TCRdb keeps in-frame clones, though not all of them. D and trimming were read from the DNA, whereas the V and J calls and clone size are those reported in that table. The table has some 200,000 clones, 75% to 85% seen once.

The V and J genes are TRBV27 and TRBJ2-3; 7 positions match TRBD2. Sequenced: PBMCs or T cells enriched from blood (not recorded which). The origin of this receptor is a woman aged 40 to 50 with acute COVID-19. The CDR3 nucleotides are TGTGCCAGCAGTTTATGGGCGGGAGTGACCACAGATACGCAGTATTTT. The encoded protein is CASSLWAGVTTDTQYF.